This TCR beta chain was sequenced for a study of T cells in Graves' hyperthyroidism and ophthalmopathy. Notes on the study in general: Among clonotypes expanded in thyroid above 0.001, most were also found in blood.

Template material for amplifying TCR beta CDR3 regions consisted of RNA transcripts. With the HTBI primer set, the TCR CDR3 went through a first round of RT-PCR. Each CDR3 protein gets one entry after TCRdb re-called the multiplex PCR reads with MiXCR. Of under 250,000 distinct CDR3 sequences listed, almost 25% were seen once; the top ten hold roughly a third. The CDR3 is 13 amino acids. V was trimmed by 4 bases and J by 4 bases, leaving 10 bases between them. Germline loops: CDR1 MNHEY, CDR2 SVGAGI. Every diagnosis used clinical symptoms, serum thyroxine and TRAb, thyroid ultrasound and orbital computed tomography. The PBMCs had their origin in less than 13 ml of fresh peripheral blood. Ten or more counts support this clonotype. Its antigen is as yet unknown.

The sample comprised blood. V is TRBV6-5 and J is TRBJ2-5; possibly TRBD2 for D (5 bases). This clonotype originated in a woman aged 40 to 50 with Graves' ophthalmopathy. The DNA of the CDR3 is TGTGCCAGCAGTTTCGGAGGAGGAGAGACCCAGTACTTC. This gives the protein CASSFGGGETQYF.